This TCR beta chain was retrieved from a study of spatial heterogeneity in lung cancer. TCRdb analysed the 5' RACE reads with MiXCR anew, one entry per CDR3 protein. The sample holds about 35,000 distinct CDR3 sequences, approximately 3.1% seen once. Time point meaning: sample taken at primary tumor resection. The sample holds many counts of this clonotype. This receptor was obtained from a male donor with early-stage non-small cell lung cancer. The sample was normal lung tissue next to the tumor, taken at surgery.

The CDR3 DNA reads TGCGCCAGCAGCTTGGAAGGACACGGTGGAGATACGCAGTATTTT. This sequence encodes CASSLEGHGGDTQYF. The chain has TRBV5-1 and TRBJ2-3; D may be TRBD1 (5 bases). Trimming shortened V by 0 bases and J by 5 bases, and 13 bases separated the two germline ends. Per the germline V gene, CDR1 is SGHRS and CDR2 is YFSETQ. The CDR3 runs 15 residues.